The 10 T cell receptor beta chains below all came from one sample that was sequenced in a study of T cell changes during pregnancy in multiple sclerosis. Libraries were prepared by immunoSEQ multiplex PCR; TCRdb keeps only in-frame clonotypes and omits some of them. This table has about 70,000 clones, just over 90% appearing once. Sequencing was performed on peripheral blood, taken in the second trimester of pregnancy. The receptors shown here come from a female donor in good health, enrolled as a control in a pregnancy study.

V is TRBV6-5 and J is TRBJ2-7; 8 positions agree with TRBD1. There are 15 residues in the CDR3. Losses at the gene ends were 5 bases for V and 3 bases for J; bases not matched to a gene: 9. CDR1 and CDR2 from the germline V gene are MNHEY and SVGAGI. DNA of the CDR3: TGTGCCAGCAGTCCACGAAGGACAGGGAGCTACGAGCAGTACTTC. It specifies CASSPRRTGSYEQYF.

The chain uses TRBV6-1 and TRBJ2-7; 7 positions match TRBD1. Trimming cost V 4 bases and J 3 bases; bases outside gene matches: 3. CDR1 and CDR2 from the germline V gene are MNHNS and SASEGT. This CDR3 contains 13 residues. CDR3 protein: CASSVGQVYEQYF. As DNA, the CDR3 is TGTGCCAGCAGTGTCGGACAGGTCTACGAGCAGTACTTC.

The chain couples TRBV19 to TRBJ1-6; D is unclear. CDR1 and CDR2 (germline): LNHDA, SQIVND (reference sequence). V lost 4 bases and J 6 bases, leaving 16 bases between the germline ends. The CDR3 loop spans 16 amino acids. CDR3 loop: CASSTAFDNANSPLHF. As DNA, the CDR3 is TGTGCCAGTAGTACGGCCTTCGACAACGCTAATTCACCCCTCCACTTT.

The CDR3 reads CASSSTSYEQYF. The CDR3 coding sequence is TGTGCCAGCAGCAGCACCTCCTACGAGCAGTACTTC. The V call is TRBV5-8, the J call TRBJ2-7; no reliable D call. The V end lost 4 bases, the J end lost 0 bases, and 5 bases lay between the germline ends. Germline loops: CDR1 SGHTS, CDR2 YDEGEE. The CDR3 runs 12 residues.

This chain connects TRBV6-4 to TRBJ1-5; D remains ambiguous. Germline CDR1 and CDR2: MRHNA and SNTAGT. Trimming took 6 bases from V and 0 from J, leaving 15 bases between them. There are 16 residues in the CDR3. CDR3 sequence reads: CASRGRGRYSNQPQHF. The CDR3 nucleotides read TGTGCCAGCAGGGGCCGCGGGAGATATAGCAATCAGCCCCAGCATTTT.

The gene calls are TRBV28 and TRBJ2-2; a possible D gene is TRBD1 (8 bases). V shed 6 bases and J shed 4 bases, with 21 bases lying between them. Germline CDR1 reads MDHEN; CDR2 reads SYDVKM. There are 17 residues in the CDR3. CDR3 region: CASRSSGTGQVTGELFF. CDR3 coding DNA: TGTGCCAGCAGGTCGAGCGGGACAGGCCAAGTCACCGGGGAGCTGTTTTTT.

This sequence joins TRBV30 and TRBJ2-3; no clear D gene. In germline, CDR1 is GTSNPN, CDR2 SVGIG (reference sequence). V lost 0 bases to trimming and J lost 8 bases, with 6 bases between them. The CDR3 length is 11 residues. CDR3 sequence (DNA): TGTGCCTGGAGTGTAGCCGTTACGCAGTATTTT. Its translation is CAWSVAVTQYF.

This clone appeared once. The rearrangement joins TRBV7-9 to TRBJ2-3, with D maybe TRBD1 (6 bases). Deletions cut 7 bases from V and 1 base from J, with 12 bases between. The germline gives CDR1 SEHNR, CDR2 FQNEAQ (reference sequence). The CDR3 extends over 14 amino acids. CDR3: CASNSRQGTDTQYF. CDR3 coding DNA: TGTGCCAGCAATTCCCGACAGGGCACAGATACGCAGTATTTT.

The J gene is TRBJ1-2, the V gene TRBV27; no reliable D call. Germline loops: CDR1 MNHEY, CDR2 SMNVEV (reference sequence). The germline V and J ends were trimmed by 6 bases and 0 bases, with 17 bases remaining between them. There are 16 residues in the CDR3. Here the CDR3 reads CASSPLEKGANYGYTF. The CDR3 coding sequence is TGTGCCAGCAGCCCACTCGAGAAGGGAGCTAACTATGGCTACACCTTC.

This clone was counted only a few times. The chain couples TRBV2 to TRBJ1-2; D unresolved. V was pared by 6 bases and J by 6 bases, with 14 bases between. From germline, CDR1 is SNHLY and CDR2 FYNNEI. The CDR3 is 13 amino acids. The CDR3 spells CASRGDQEDGYTF. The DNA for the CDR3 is TGTGCCAGCAGGGGTGACCAGGAAGATGGCTACACCTTC.